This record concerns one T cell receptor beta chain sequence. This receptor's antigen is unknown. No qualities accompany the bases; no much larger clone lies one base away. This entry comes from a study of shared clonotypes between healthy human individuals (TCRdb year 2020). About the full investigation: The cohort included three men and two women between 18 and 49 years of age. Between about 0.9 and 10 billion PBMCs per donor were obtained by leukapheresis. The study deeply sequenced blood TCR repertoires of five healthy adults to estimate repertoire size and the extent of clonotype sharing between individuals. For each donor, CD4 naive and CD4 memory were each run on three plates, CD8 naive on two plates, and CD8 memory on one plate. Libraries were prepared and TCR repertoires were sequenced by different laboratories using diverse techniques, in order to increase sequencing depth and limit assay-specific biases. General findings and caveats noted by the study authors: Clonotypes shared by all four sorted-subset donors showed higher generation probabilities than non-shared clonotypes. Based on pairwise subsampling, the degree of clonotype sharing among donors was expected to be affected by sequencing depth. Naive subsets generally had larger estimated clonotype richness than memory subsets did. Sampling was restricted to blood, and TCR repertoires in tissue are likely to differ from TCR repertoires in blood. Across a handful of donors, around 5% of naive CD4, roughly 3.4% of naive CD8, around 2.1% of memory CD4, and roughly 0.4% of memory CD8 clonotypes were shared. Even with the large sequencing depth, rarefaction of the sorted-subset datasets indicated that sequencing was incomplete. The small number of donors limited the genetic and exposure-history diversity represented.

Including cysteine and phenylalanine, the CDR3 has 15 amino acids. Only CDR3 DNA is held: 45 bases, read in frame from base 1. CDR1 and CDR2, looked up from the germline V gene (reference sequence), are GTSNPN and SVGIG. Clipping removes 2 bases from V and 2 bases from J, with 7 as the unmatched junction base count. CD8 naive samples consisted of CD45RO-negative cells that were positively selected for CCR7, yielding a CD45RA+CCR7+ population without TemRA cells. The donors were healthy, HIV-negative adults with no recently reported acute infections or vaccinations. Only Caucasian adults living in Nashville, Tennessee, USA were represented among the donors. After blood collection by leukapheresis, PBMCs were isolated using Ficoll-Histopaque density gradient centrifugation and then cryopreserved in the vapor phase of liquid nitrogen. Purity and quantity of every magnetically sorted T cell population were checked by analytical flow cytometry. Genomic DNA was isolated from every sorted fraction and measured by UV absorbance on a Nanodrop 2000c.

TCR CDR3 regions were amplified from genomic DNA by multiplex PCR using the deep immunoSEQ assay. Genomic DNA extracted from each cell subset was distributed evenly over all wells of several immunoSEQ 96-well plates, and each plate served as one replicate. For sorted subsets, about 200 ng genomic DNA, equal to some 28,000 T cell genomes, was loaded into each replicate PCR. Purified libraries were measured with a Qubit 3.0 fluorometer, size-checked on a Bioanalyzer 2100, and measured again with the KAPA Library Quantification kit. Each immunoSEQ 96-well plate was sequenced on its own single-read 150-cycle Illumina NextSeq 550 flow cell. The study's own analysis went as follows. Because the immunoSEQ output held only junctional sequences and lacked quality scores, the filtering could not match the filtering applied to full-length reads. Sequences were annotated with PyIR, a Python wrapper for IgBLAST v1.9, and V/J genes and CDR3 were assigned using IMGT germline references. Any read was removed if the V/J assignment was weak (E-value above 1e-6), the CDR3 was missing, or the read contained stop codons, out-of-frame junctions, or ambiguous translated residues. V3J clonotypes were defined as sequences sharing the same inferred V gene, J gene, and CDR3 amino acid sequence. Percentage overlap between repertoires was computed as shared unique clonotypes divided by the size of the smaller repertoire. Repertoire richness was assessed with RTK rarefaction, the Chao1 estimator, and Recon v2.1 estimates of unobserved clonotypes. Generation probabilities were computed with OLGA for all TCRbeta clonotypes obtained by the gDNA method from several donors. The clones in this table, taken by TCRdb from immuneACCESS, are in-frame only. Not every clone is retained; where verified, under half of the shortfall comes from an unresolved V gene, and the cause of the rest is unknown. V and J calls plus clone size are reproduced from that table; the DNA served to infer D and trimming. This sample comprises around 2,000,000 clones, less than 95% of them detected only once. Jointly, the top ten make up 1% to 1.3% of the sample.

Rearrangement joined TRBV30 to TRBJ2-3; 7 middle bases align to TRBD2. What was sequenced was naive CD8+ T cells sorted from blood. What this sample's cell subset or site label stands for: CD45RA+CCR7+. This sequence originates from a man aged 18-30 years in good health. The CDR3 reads CAWSWSGINTDTQYF. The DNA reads TGTGCCTGGAGTTGGAGCGGGATTAACACAGATACGCAGTATTTT.